Detailed here is one TCR beta chain. The specificity of this receptor is unknown. No much larger clonotype is one base removed from it; base qualities were not supplied. The data were obtained in a study of T cells in localized non-small cell lung cancer (dated by TCRdb to 2018 to 2021). With regard to the full study: The study analyzed T cell repertoires of about 230 early-stage NSCLC patients, comparing tumors and uninvolved tumor-adjacent lungs. The mean age of the NSCLC patients was under 70 years, with 120 to 150 men and nearly 110 women. The cohort comprised around 240 treatment-naïve NSCLC patients with resected, localized lung tumors. Study-wide conclusions, independent of this receptor: Because multi-region tumor sequencing was not done, intratumor heterogeneity could not be ruled out. The highest T cell clonality was observed in uninvolved tumor-adjacent lung, where clonality exceeded that of tumor, suggesting that antigenic responses were more focused in uninvolved tumor-adjacent lung. Because the study design was exploratory, TCR variables were selected using unadjusted p-values without false-discovery rate correction. Longer overall survival was associated with higher blood T cell density, whereas shorter survival was associated with higher adjacent-lung clonality. A median of around 62 of the top 100 tumor clones turned up in the paired uninvolved adjacent lung, and 25 to 30 of those clones also ranked among the top 100 of that same adjacent lung.

TCR beta CDR3 regions were sequenced from DNA using the immunoSEQ Assay. Turning to the authors' computational methods: T cell density was computed as TCR beta template counts normalized to usable DNA estimated by amplifying housekeeping genes. Richness was estimated using the preseqR package, with extrapolation to 400,000 templates for PBMC samples and to 120,000 templates for tissue samples. Clonality was calculated as one minus Pielou's evenness. Tissue-enriched TCRs were identified by differential abundance testing using productive amino-acid clonotypes, minimum total count 5 and alpha 0.1. The Jaccard Index and the Morisita Overlap Index were used to measure repertoire overlap between compartments. TCR beta CDR3s were clustered by GLIPH together with public tetramer-defined viral CDR3s, and at least three viral sequences plus V-gene enrichment were required for viral motifs. TCRdb mirrors the immuneACCESS table, restricted to in-frame sequences. Some clones are absent from its copies; in checked studies, under half trace to an unresolved V gene, and the reason for the others is unknown. The V and J calls and the clone size are those of that table, but D and trimming were determined from the DNA. The table for this sample lists about 35,000 clones; approximately 90% of them were counted only once. The ten top clones hold 10% to 15% of the sample.

At diagnosis, peripheral blood, uninvolved tumor-adjacent lung and tumor were collected and stored as a combination of fresh-frozen and FFPE material. Blood samples were analyzed as peripheral blood mononuclear cells for TCR repertoire profiling. V loses 1 base of germline sequence and J loses 9 bases, and the interval between the two ends is 13 bases. Counted from cysteine to phenylalanine, this CDR3 has 14 amino acids. The kept DNA is CDR3 alone, 42 bases in frame from the first base. The CDR1 and CDR2 encoded by the germline V gene are MNHNS and SASEGT. Sequences were derived from peripheral blood mononuclear cells, sampled before any cancer treatment. The chain joins TRBV6-1 to TRBJ2-4; TRBD2 is perhaps the D gene, given 7 matching bases. The source of this sequence is an older female donor with stage II lung adenocarcinoma. DNA sequence: TGTGCCAGCAGTGAAGAGGGGGGGGGAGGCATTCAGTACTTC. The translation is CASSEEGGGGIQYF.